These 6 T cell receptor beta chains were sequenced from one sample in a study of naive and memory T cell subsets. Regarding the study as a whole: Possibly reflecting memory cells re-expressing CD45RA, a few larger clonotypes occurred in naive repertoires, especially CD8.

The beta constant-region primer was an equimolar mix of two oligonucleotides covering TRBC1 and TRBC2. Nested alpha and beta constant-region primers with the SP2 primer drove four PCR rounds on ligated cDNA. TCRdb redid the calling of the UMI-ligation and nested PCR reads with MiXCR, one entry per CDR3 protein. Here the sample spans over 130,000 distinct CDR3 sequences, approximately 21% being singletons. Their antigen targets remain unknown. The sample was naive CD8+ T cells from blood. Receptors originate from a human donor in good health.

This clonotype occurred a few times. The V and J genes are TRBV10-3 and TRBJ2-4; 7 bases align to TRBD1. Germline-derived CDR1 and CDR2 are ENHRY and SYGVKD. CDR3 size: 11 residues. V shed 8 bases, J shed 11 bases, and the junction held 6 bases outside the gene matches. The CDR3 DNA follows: TGTGCCATCGGTACAGGGGCCGTTCAGTACTTC. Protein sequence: CAIGTGAVQYF.

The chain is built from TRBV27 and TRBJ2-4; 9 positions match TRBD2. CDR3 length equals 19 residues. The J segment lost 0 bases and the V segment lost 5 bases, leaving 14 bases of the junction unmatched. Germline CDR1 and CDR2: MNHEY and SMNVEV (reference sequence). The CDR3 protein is CASSPWGGRALLAKNIQYF. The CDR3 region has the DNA TGTGCCAGCAGTCCATGGGGCGGGAGGGCCTTACTAGCCAAAAACATTCAGTACTTC.

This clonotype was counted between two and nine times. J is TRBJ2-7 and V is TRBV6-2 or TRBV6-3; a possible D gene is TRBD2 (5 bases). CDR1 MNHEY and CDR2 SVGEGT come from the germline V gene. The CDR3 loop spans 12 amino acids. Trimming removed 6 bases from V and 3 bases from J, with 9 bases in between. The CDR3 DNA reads TGTGCCAGCAGCTCAACTAGCTACGAGCAGTACTTC. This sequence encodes CASSSTSYEQYF.

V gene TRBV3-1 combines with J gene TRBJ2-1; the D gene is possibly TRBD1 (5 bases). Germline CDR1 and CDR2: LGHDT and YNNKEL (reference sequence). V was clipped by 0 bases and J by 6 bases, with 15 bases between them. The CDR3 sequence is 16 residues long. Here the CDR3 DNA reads TGTGCCAGCAGCCAAGATAGGGGCGAAGCCCTCAATGAGCAGTTCTTC. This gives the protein CASSQDRGEALNEQFF.

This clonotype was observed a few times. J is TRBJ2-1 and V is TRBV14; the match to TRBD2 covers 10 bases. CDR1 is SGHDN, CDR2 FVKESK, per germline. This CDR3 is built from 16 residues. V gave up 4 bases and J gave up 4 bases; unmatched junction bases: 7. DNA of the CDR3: TGTGCCAGCAGCCGCAAGAGGACTAGCGGATACAATGAGCAGTTCTTC. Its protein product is CASSRKRTSGYNEQFF. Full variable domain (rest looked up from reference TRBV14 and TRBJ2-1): EAGVTQFPSHSVIEKGQTVTLRCDPISGHDNLYWYRRVMGKEIKFLLHFVKESKQDESGMPNNRFLAERTGGTYSTLKVQPAELEDSGVYFCASSRKRTSGYNEQFFGPGTRLTVL.

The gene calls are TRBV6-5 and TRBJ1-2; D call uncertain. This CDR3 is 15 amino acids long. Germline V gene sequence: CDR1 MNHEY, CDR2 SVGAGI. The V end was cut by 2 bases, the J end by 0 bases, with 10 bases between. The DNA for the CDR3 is TGTGCCAGCAGTTACGGAGGTGGAACTAACTATGGCTACACCTTC. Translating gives CASSYGGGTNYGYTF.